These 32 T cell receptor beta chains share one sample of origin, sequenced in a study of T cell clonality in common variable immunodeficiency. TCRdb keeps only in-frame clones here, not all; method: immunoSEQ multiplex PCR. The data show about 60,000 clones, with none appearing a single time. The sample was peripheral blood mononuclear cells. These receptors were obtained from a person aged 18-69 years in good health.

With respect to this clone: The read terminates 3 residues ahead of where the CDR3 ends, so the germline J gene completes it. This chain links TRBV7-9 with TRBJ2-7; 11 nucleotides align to TRBD1. CDR1 SEHNR and CDR2 FQNEAQ come from the germline V gene (reference sequence). V dropped 5 bases and J dropped 4; count of bases not matched to a gene: 4. CDR3 length equals 14 residues. The sequenced CDR3 bases are TGTGCCAGCAGCCCGGGACAGGGGGGGTACGAG. Residues: CASSPGQGGYE. The full CDR3 protein is CASSPGQGGYEQYF.

This clone was detected ten times or more. The CDR3 end is not reached by the read, which stops 3 residues before it; the germline J gene fills it in. The chain has TRBV12-3 or TRBV12-4 and TRBJ2-7, with 7 bases fitting TRBD1. After removal of 1 base from V and 6 bases from J, the junction contained 12 bases not matched to a gene. The CDR3 has 16 residues. CDR3 loop: CASSLDYGNRGAEQYF. The sequenced CDR3 bases are TGTGCCAGCAGTTTAGATTACGGGAACAGGGGTGCCGAG.

This clone was seen repeatedly, ten times or more. The read finishes 3 residues shy of the CDR3 end, and the germline J gene is used to complete it. This chain links TRBV7-8 with TRBJ1-1; D unclear. Germline CDR1 is SGHVS and CDR2 is FQNEAQ. This CDR3 comprises 16 residues. Deletions cut 5 bases from V and 0 bases from J, with 16 bases between. CDR3 DNA, as far as it was read: TGTGCCAGCAGCAACGGACGGGGAGGAATGAACACTGAA. Translated: CASSNGRGGMNTE. In full, the CDR3 reads CASSNGRGGMNTEAFF.

At least ten counts were recorded for this clone. The observed sequence ends 3 residues before the CDR3 terminus, with the missing tail filled in from the germline J gene. The gene calls are TRBV6-4 and TRBJ1-2; weak D call: TRBD1 (5 bases). The CDR3 length is 13 residues. Germline V gives CDR1 MRHNA, CDR2 SNTAGT. The DNA read from the CDR3 is TGTGCCAGCAGTGCGGTTCCAGGGAAGGGC. This encodes CASSAVPGKG. In full, the CDR3 reads CASSAVPGKGYTF.

There are a few counts of this clone. Read coverage stops 3 residues before the CDR3 terminus; the germline J gene supplies the remainder. This chain joins TRBV11-2 and TRBJ2-1; the D is unclear. The CDR3 spans 14 residues. Trimming cost V 3 bases and J 9 bases, with 15 bases left between them. The germline gives CDR1 SGHAT, CDR2 FQNNGV. CDR3 region: CASSLCVAGAEQFF. Partial CDR3 DNA: TGTGCCAGCAGCTTGTGTGTGGCAGGCGCTGAG.

This clone was counted at least ten times. The DNA ends 3 residues before the CDR3 does, and the rest of the CDR3 is filled in from the germline J gene. J is TRBJ2-7 and V is TRBV19, with 7 bases that match TRBD1. CDR3 size: 13 residues. Looked up from germline, CDR1 is LNHDA and CDR2 is SQIVND (reference sequence). The V segment lost 5 bases and the J segment 5 bases; nucleotides outside the gene matches: 6. Partial CDR3 DNA: TGTGCCAGTAGTCGGCAGGGGGTGGACGAG. Residues: CASSRQGVDE. The whole CDR3 sequence is CASSRQGVDEQYF.

In this sample, this clone turned up many times. The DNA ends 3 residues before the CDR3 does, and the rest of the CDR3 is filled in from the germline J gene. This chain joins TRBV19 and TRBJ2-1; tentatively, D is TRBD2 (5 bases). Germline V gene sequence: CDR1 LNHDA, CDR2 SQIVND (reference sequence). The CDR3 length is 15 residues. V was cut by 3 bases and J by 3 bases, with 12 bases left in between. The DNA read from the CDR3 is TGTGCCAGTAGTATGTATAGCGACCGCTACAATGAG. This sequence encodes CASSMYSDRYNE. The CDR3 in its entirety is CASSMYSDRYNEQFF.

This clone was seen more than once but under ten times. The CDR3 end is not reached by the read, which stops 3 residues before it; the germline J gene fills it in. V is TRBV10-2 and J is TRBJ1-1; TRBD1 agrees at 7 bases. This CDR3 is built from 16 residues. The V gene's germline CDR1 is WSHSY and CDR2 SAAADI. J gave up 1 base and V 1 base, and 6 bases lay outside the gene matches. CDR3 DNA, as far as it was read: TGCGCCAGCAGTGAGTTAGGGGGCTCCTCGAACACTGAA. The encoded protein is CASSELGGSSNTE. The full-length CDR3 reads as CASSELGGSSNTEAFF.

This clone was recorded at least ten times. The CDR3 end lies 3 residues beyond the end of the read and is filled in from the germline J gene. The V gene is TRBV28, the J gene TRBJ2-7, with D perhaps matching TRBD1 (6 bases). CDR3 size: 17 residues. The germline CDR1 and CDR2 sequences are MDHEN and SYDVKM. Trimming stripped 6 bases from V and 3 bases from J, with 24 bases between. Here the CDR3 reads CASRARGIRGPFYEQYF. Partial CDR3 DNA: TGTGCCAGCAGAGCCCGGGGTATCAGGGGCCCATTCTACGAG.

This clone was recorded at least ten times. The read ends 3 residues before the CDR3 terminus; that terminus is restored from the germline J gene. The rearrangement joins TRBV7-9 to TRBJ2-7, with D possibly matching TRBD1 (6 bases). V lost 2 bases, J lost 0 bases, and 11 bases lay in between. Germline CDR1 SEHNR, CDR2 FQNEAQ (reference sequence). This CDR3 is built from 15 residues. The CDR3 here is CASSLLGGNSYEQYF. The DNA read from the CDR3 is TGTGCCAGCAGCTTACTAGGGGGAAACTCCTACGAG. Together with reference TRBV7-9 and TRBJ2-7, the CDR3 gives the full variable domain: DTGVSQNPRHKITKRGQNVTFRCDPISEHNRLYWYRQTLGQGPEFLTYFQNEAQLEKSRLLSDRFSAERPKGSFSTLEIQRTEQGDSAMYLCASSLLGGNSYEQYFGPGTRLTVT.

In this sample, this clone turned up many times. The sequence runs out 3 residues before the end of the CDR3; the remainder is reconstructed from the germline J gene. The rearrangement links TRBV7-2 to TRBJ1-2; unclear D gene. V was shortened by 2 bases and J by 0 bases, with 10 bases between the two germline ends. Germline-derived CDR1 and CDR2 are SGHTA and FQGNSA. The CDR3 has 15 residues. The CDR3: CASSLLGGSNYGYTF. CDR3 DNA (partial): TGTGCCAGCAGCTTATTAGGCGGATCTAACTATGGC.

The table lists this clone with many counts. Read data end 3 residues before the CDR3 end; the end is taken from the germline J gene. V is TRBV2 and J is TRBJ2-1, with a possible D match to TRBD2 (6 bases). This CDR3 is built from 16 residues. V was cut by 1 base and J by 0 bases, with 10 bases left in between. The germline V gene encodes CDR1 SNHLY and CDR2 FYNNEI. The CDR3 bases that were read are TGTGCCAGCAGTGAAGTGTCGGGGGTCTCCTACAATGAG. This translates into CASSEVSGVSYNE. The entire CDR3 is CASSEVSGVSYNEQFF.

This clone was counted at least ten times. The read ends 3 residues early relative to the CDR3; the germline J gene fills the gap. The V and J genes are TRBV2 and TRBJ2-7, with 7 bases aligning to TRBD1. There are 15 residues in the CDR3. The ends lost 3 bases at V and 5 bases at J; junction bases unmatched: 10. CDR1 and CDR2 from the germline V gene are SNHLY and FYNNEI. CDR3 DNA, as far as it was read: TGTGCCAGCAGTGACCCTCGAGACAGGGTCGACGAG. Its translation: CASSDPRDRVDE. The CDR3 as a whole reads CASSDPRDRVDEQYF.

Ten or more counts support this clone. The sequenced fragment ends 3 residues before the CDR3 boundary, so the rest is inferred from the germline J gene. The chain links TRBV18 to TRBJ2-1; D is unclear. Looked up from germline, CDR1 is KGHSH and CDR2 is LQKENI. There are 16 residues in the CDR3. Trimming shortened V by 2 bases and J by 0 bases, and 11 bases separated the two germline ends. CDR3 protein: CASSPNFDSSYNEQFF. The CDR3 bases that were read are TGTGCCAGCTCACCAAACTTTGATAGCTCCTACAATGAG.

As concerns this clone: The CDR3 is cut off 3 residues early in the read; its end comes from the germline J gene. The rearrangement joins TRBV7-9 to TRBJ1-1; D unclear. CDR1 SEHNR and CDR2 FQNEAQ come from the germline V gene (reference sequence). The CDR3 covers 15 residues. The CDR3 here is CASSRRREYVDTAFF. Incomplete CDR3 DNA: TGTGCCAGCAGCCGACGGCGGGAGTATGTAGATACG. Full variable domain (remainder filled in from reference TRBV7-9 and TRBJ1-1): DTGVSQNPRHKITKRGQNVTFRCDPISEHNRLYWYRQTLGQGPEFLTYFQNEAQLEKSRLLSDRFSAERPKGSFSTLEIQRTEQGDSAMYLCASSRRREYVDTAFFGQGTRLTVV.

This clone was detected ten times or more. Sequencing ends 3 residues short of the CDR3 end; the germline J gene provides the rest. The chain joins TRBV7-2 to TRBJ1-2, with no clear D. Per germline, CDR1 SGHTA and CDR2 FQGNSA. Trimming took off 6 bases at V and 4 bases at J, with 15 bases between the two ends. The CDR3 extends over 14 amino acids. Incomplete CDR3 DNA: TGTGCCAGCAGTCCCGGCTCACAGTTCTATGGC. It encodes CASSPGSQFYG. The CDR3 as a whole reads CASSPGSQFYGYTF.

About this clone itself: The sequenced fragment ends 3 residues before the CDR3 boundary, so the rest is inferred from the germline J gene. The V and J genes are TRBV18 and TRBJ2-5, with 8 bases identical to TRBD1. There are 16 residues in the CDR3. With 3 bases clipped from V and 5 bases from J, the junction kept 11 bases outside the gene matches. Germline V gives CDR1 KGHSH, CDR2 LQKENI. The CDR3 DNA, read in part, is TGTGCCAGCTCACCTGGGCCTGACAGGGGCTACGAGACC. It codes for CASSPGPDRGYET. In full, the CDR3 reads CASSPGPDRGYETQYF.

This clone was recorded many times. The CDR3 goes on 3 residues after the read ends, and that part is filled in from the germline J gene. Other DNA sequences of this sample code for an identical CDR3. The genes are TRBV18 and TRBJ2-7; TRBD1 agrees at 8 bases. The ends lost 3 bases at V and 3 bases at J; junction bases unmatched: 4. CDR3 length: 14 amino acids. The V gene's germline CDR1 is KGHSH and CDR2 LQKENI. Partial CDR3 DNA: TGTGCCAGCTCACCCGGGACAGGTAGCTACGAG. Its protein product is CASSPGTGSYE. In full, the CDR3 is CASSPGTGSYEQYF.

On this clone itself: The DNA ends 3 residues before the CDR3 does, and the rest of the CDR3 is filled in from the germline J gene. The chain has TRBV11-1 and TRBJ1-1; the match to TRBD1 covers 7 bases. The J segment lost 1 base and the V segment lost 5 bases, leaving 7 bases of the junction unmatched. Germline-derived CDR1 and CDR2 are SGHAT and FQDESV (reference sequence). The CDR3 extends over 15 amino acids. The CDR3 region is CASSPLDRRNTEAFF. The sequenced CDR3 bases are TGTGCCAGCAGCCCCCTGGACAGGAGGAACACTGAA.

This clone was detected many times. The read ends 3 residues before the CDR3 terminus; that terminus is restored from the germline J gene. The rearrangement uses TRBV10-3 and TRBJ2-6; 12 bases agree with TRBD1. The length of the CDR3 is 19 residues. Germline-derived CDR1 and CDR2 are ENHRY and SYGVKD. The ends lost 4 bases at V and 2 bases at J; junction bases unmatched: 9. The sequenced CDR3 bases are TGTGCCATCAGTGCAGCCTCCGGGACAGGGGGCGCTGGGGCCAACGTC. Protein sequence: CAISAASGTGGAGANV. The entire CDR3 is CAISAASGTGGAGANVLTF.

This clone was found many times. The CDR3 goes on 3 residues after the read ends, and that part is filled in from the germline J gene. This sample includes further DNA sequences coding for the same CDR3. The J gene is TRBJ2-3, the V gene TRBV20-1; 13 nucleotides agree with TRBD2. J lost 3 bases, V lost 1 base, and 4 bases had no gene match. The CDR3 sequence is 16 residues long. Germline V lookup: CDR1 DFQATT, CDR2 SNEGSKA (reference sequence). CDR3 bases read: TGCAGTGCTAGAGTGCTGGGACTAGCGGGAACAGATACG. Translated: CSARVLGLAGTDT. The entire CDR3 protein is CSARVLGLAGTDTQYF.

This clone was seen many times. The read finishes 3 residues shy of the CDR3 end, and the germline J gene is used to complete it. V usage is TRBV6-2 or TRBV6-3 and J usage is TRBJ2-7; a weak D match, TRBD1 (6 bases). This CDR3 comprises 15 residues. V was cut by 3 bases and J by 4 bases, with 16 bases left in between. CDR1 and CDR2 (germline): MNHEY, SVGEGT. CDR3 protein: CASSYIGGGIYEQYF. The sequenced part of the CDR3 DNA is TGTGCCAGCAGTTATATTGGGGGCGGCATTTACGAG.

In this sample, this clone is medium-sized. At one boundary the junction diverges from the germline segment, which might be a read error. The CDR3 goes on 3 residues after the read ends, and that part is filled in from the germline J gene. The chain carries TRBV7-7 and TRBJ2-5; no definite D call. This CDR3 spans 14 amino acids. Germline CDR1 and CDR2: SSHAT and FNYEAQ (reference sequence). The CDR3 here is CASSLITSQETQYF. The sequenced part of the CDR3 DNA is TGTGCTAGCAGCTTAATCACATCCCAAGAGACC.

This clone occurred many times. The CDR3 goes on 3 residues after the read ends, and that part is filled in from the germline J gene. This sequence joins TRBV20-1 and TRBJ1-5; TRBD1 matches 7 bases. The CDR3 is 12 amino acids. Germline trimming cut 6 bases from V and 2 bases from J; bases unmatched to any gene: 1. CDR1 is DFQATT, CDR2 SNEGSKA, per germline (reference sequence). CDR3: CSATGGNQPQHF. CDR3 DNA, as far as it was read: TGCAGTGCAACAGGGGGCAATCAGCCC.

This clone was seen repeatedly, ten times or more. The sequence runs out 3 residues before the end of the CDR3; the remainder is reconstructed from the germline J gene. The chain couples TRBV20-1 to TRBJ2-7, with a possible D match to TRBD1 (6 bases). V lost 6 bases and J 0 bases, leaving 24 bases between the germline ends. The CDR3 spans 17 residues. Germline loops: CDR1 DFQATT, CDR2 SNEGSKA (reference sequence). The covered CDR3 bases are TGCAGTGCCCCAGAGGGGGATGTCACTCCTTACTCCTACGAG. Translating it yields CSAPEGDVTPYSYE. The CDR3 in full is CSAPEGDVTPYSYEQYF.

This clone was seen at least ten times. The sequenced fragment ends 3 residues before the CDR3 boundary, so the rest is inferred from the germline J gene. This chain connects TRBV30 to TRBJ1-2; 9 bases align to TRBD1. Germline lookup yields CDR1 GTSNPN and CDR2 SVGIG (reference sequence). CDR3 length: 14 amino acids. CDR3: CAWSVQGAGSGYTF. CDR3 bases read: TGTGCCTGGAGTGTACAGGGGGCAGGAAGCGGC.

This clone was detected many times. Read data end 3 residues before the CDR3 end; the end is taken from the germline J gene. This chain uses TRBV2 with TRBJ1-4, with D uncertain. Trimming cost V 7 bases and J 3 bases, with 12 bases left between them. Germline loops: CDR1 SNHLY, CDR2 FYNNEI. The CDR3 covers 14 residues. CDR3 amino acids: CASTRGFPNEKLFF. CDR3 DNA (partial): TGTGCCAGCACGAGAGGGTTCCCTAATGAAAAA.

This clone has ten or more counts. The CDR3 end falls 3 residues outside the read, so it is completed with the germline J gene. The chain is built from TRBV7-3 and TRBJ2-1, with a weak D call TRBD2 (7 bases). The V end lost 1 base, the J end lost 1 base, and 20 bases lay between the germline ends. The CDR3 spans 19 residues. Germline CDR1 is SGHTA and CDR2 is FQGTGA. Here the CDR3 reads CASSLIGGPAGLSYNEQFF. The CDR3 bases that were read are TGTGCCAGCAGCTTAATCGGGGGGCCTGCGGGACTGTCCTACAATGAG. Combining the CDR3 with reference TRBV7-3 and TRBJ2-1 gives the whole variable domain GAGVSQTPSNKVTEKGKYVELRCDPISGHTALYWYRQSLGQGPEFLIYFQGTGAADDSGLPNDRFFAVRPEGSVSTLKIQRTERGDSAVYLCASSLIGGPAGLSYNEQFFGPGTRLTVL.

At least ten counts were recorded for this clone. The read ends 3 residues before the CDR3 terminus; that terminus is restored from the germline J gene. V usage is TRBV20-1 and J usage is TRBJ2-2; D unresolved. The CDR3 extends over 19 amino acids. V dropped 0 bases and J dropped 0 bases, with 20 bases sitting between them. CDR1 DFQATT and CDR2 SNEGSKA come from the germline V gene (reference sequence). Incomplete CDR3 DNA: TGCAGTGCTAGAGATCGTTTATGTATCAGTGCGGCGAACACCGGGGAG. Protein product: CSARDRLCISAANTGE. The CDR3 reads in full as CSARDRLCISAANTGELFF.

Ten or more counts support this clone. The DNA ends 3 residues before the CDR3 does, and the rest of the CDR3 is filled in from the germline J gene. The chain is built from TRBV14 and TRBJ2-5, with D perhaps matching TRBD2 (6 bases). This CDR3 contains 15 residues. CDR1 SGHDN and CDR2 FVKESK come from the germline V gene. V lost 7 bases to trimming and J lost 1 base, with 16 bases between them. This chain's CDR3 is CASNPTGTGQETQYF. The sequenced CDR3 bases are TGTGCCAGCAACCCAACCGGGACTGGCCAAGAGACC.

In this sample, this clone turned up many times. The CDR3 end falls 3 residues outside the read, so it is completed with the germline J gene. The chain joins TRBV28 to TRBJ2-5; 8 bases are shared with TRBD1. The CDR3 length is 16 residues. V was clipped by 3 bases and J by 2 bases; unmatched bases: 8. CDR1 is MDHEN and CDR2 is SYDVKM in the germline V gene. CDR3 bases read: TGTGCCAGCAGTTTTAGGCGGTGGACAGGGCAAGAGACC. Protein product: CASSFRRWTGQET. The full CDR3 protein is CASSFRRWTGQETQYF.

With regard to this clone: With the read ending 3 residues before the CDR3 end, the germline J gene is used to fill in that end. The V gene is TRBV7-9, the J gene TRBJ2-7; 12 bases agree with TRBD2. This CDR3 region has 15 residues. J was trimmed by 4 bases and V by 5 bases; bases with no gene match: 6. Germline V gene lookup returns CDR1 SEHNR and CDR2 FQNEAQ (reference sequence). The CDR3 bases that were read are TGTGCCAGCAGCGGGCCGGGACTAGCGGGTTACGAG. As protein: CASSGPGLAGYE. The full CDR3 sequence reads CASSGPGLAGYEQYF.